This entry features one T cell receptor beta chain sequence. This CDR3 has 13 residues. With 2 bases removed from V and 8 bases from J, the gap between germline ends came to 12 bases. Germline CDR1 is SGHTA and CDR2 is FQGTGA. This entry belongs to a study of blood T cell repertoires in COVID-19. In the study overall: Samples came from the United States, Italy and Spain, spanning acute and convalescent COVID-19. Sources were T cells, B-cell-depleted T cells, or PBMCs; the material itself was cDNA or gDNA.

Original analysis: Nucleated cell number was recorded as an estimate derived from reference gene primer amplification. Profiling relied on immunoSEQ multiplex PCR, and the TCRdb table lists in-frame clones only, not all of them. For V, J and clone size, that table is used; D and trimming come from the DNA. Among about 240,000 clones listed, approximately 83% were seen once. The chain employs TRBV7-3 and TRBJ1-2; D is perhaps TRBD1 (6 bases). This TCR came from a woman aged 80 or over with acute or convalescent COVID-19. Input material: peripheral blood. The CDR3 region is CASSLGGARGYTF. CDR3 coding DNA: TGTGCCAGCAGCTTAGGGGGGGCTCGAGGCTACACCTTC.